The following is a TCR beta chain sequence with its context. Antigen unknown. Possible read error: a much larger clone is one base away. The CDR3 extends over 14 amino acids. Per the germline V gene, CDR1 is MNHNS and CDR2 is SASEGT. Trimming took off 5 bases at V and 4 bases at J, with 14 bases between the two ends. The data belong to a study of T cells in Graves' hyperthyroidism and ophthalmopathy. It was RNA transcripts that yielded the amplified TCR beta CDR3 regions. First-round RT-PCR of the TCR CDR3 relied on the HTBI primer set. TCRdb analysed the multiplex PCR reads with MiXCR anew, one entry per CDR3 protein. The sample consists of 470,000 or so distinct CDR3 sequences, 20% to 25% of them appearing once. Study outcomes and limitations: For ophthalmopathy, model prediction preceded onset by a median about six months. Most thyroid clonotypes that were expanded above 0.001 also turned up in blood. A model using 13 V-J features told ophthalmopathy apart from stable hyperthyroidism.

The sequence was collected from a man aged 18 to 29 with Graves' hyperthyroidism. The V gene is TRBV6-1, the J gene TRBJ1-1, with D uncertain. The specimen sequenced was blood. CDR3: CASSPQVAVTEAFF. The CDR3 DNA sequence: TGTGCCAGCAGTCCCCAGGTTGCGGTCACTGAAGCTTTCTTT.